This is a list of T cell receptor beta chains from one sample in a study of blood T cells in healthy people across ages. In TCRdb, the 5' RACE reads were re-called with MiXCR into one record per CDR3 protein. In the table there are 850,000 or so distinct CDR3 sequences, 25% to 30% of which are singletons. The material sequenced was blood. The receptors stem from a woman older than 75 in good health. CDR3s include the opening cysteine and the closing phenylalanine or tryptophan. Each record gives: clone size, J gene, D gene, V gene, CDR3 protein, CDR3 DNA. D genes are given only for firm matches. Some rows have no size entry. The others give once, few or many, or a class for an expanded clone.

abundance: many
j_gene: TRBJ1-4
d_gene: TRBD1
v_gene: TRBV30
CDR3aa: CAWNSKEGQWNEKLFF
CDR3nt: TGTGCCTGGAACAGTAAGGAGGGACAGTGGAATGAAAAACTGTTTTTT

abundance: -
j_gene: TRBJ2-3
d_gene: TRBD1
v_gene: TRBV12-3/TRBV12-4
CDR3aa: CASSPATGTGRADVQYF
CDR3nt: TGTGCCAGCAGTCCAGCGACCGGGACAGGGAGAGCAGATGTGCAGTATTTT

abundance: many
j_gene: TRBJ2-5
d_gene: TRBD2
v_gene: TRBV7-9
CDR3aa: CASSLPAVAGAQETQYF
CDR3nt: TGTGCCAGCAGCCTCCCGGCGGTAGCGGGGGCTCAAGAGACCCAGTACTTC

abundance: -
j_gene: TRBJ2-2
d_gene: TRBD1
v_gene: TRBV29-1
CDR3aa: CSARTGGGTGELFF
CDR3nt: TGCAGCGCCCGGACAGGGGGCGGCACCGGGGAGCTGTTTTTT

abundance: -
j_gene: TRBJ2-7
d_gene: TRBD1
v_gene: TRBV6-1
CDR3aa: CASSESRRDRAYYEQYF
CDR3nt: TGTGCCAGCAGTGAAAGTCGGCGGGACAGGGCGTACTACGAGCAGTACTTC

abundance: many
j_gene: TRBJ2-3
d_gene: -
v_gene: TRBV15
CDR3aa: CATSRPYPDTQYF
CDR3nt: TGTGCCACCAGCAGGCCGTACCCAGATACGCAGTATTTT

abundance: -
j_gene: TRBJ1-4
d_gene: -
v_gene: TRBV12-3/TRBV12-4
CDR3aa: CAGSFRRQSGEKLFF
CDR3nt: TGTGCCGGCAGTTTTAGGAGACAGTCGGGGGAAAAACTGTTTTTT

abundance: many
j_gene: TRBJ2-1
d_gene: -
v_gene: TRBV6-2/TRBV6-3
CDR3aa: CASIGSSYNEQFF
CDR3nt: TGTGCCAGCATCGGAAGCTCCTACAATGAGCAGTTCTTC

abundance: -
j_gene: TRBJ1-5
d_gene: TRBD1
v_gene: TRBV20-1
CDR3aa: CSARSGTGGLQPQHF
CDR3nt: TGCAGTGCCAGGTCCGGGACAGGGGGCCTGCAGCCCCAGCATTTT

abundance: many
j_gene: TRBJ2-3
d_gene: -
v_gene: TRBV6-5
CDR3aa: CASSLRAGTTDTQYF
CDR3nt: TGTGCCAGCAGCCTTAGGGCGGGGACCACAGATACGCAGTATTTT

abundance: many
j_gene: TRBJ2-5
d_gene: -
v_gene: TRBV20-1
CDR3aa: CSVTQQQETQYF
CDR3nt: TGCAGTGTCACCCAGCAGCAAGAGACCCAGTACTTC

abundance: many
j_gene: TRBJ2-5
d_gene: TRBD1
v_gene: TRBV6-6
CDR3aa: CASSYQGQGQETQYF
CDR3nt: TGTGCCAGCAGTTACCAGGGACAGGGTCAAGAGACCCAGTACTTC

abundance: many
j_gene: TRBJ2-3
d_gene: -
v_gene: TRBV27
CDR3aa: CASSLFGELTDTQYF
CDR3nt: TGTGCCAGCAGTTTATTTGGGGAGCTCACAGATACGCAGTATTTT

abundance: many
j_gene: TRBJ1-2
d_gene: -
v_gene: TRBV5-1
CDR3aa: CASREGAPDGYTF
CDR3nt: TGCGCCAGCAGAGAAGGTGCACCGGATGGCTACACCTTC

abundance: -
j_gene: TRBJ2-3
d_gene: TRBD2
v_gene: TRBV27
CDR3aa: CASSHIAGGRSDTQYF
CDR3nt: TGTGCCAGCAGTCACATAGCGGGGGGGCGGTCAGATACGCAGTATTTT

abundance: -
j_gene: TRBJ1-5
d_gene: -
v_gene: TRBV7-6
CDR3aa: CASSLEAGYSNQPQHF
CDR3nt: TGTGCCAGCAGCTTAGAGGCAGGCTATAGCAATCAGCCCCAGCATTTT

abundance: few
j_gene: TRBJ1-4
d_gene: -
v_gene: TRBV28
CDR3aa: CASRDSPLNEKLFF
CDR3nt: TGTGCCAGCAGGGACTCGCCGCTTAATGAAAAACTGTTTTTT

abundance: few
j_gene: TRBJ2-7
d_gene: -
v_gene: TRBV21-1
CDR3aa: CASSMDSVSYEQYF
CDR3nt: TGTGCCAGCAGCATGGACAGTGTATCCTACGAGCAGTACTTC

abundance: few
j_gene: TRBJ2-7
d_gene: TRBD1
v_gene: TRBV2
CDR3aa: CASNRGPGEQYF
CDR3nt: TGTGCCAGCAACAGGGGGCCGGGCGAGCAGTACTTC

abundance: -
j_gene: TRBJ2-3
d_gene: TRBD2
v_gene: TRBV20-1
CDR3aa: CSAARGGVLDAQYF
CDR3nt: TGCAGTGCTGCCCGCGGGGGGGTCTTAGATGCGCAGTATTTT

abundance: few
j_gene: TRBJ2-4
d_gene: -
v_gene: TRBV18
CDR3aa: CASSIFGQNIQYF
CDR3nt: TGTGCCAGCTCAATATTTGGACAGAACATTCAGTACTTC

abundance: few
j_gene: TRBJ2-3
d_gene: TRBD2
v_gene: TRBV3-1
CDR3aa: CASSQLGTSENTQYF
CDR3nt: TGTGCCAGCAGCCAACTGGGGACTAGCGAAAATACGCAGTATTTT

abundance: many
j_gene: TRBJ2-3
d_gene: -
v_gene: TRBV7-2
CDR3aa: CASSLTLATDTQYF
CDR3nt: TGTGCCAGCAGCTTAACCCTAGCGACAGATACGCAGTATTTT

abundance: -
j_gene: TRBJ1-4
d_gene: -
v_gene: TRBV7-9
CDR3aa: CASSRSGGTNEKLFF
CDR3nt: TGTGCCAGCAGCCGCTCGGGTGGGACTAATGAAAAACTGTTTTTT

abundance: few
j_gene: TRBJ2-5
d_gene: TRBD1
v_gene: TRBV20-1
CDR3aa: CSARSGTVGGETQYF
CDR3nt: TGCAGTGCACGTTCCGGGACAGTAGGCGGGGAGACCCAGTACTTC

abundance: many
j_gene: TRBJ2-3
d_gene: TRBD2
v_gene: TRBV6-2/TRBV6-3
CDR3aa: CASNRDYTDTQYF
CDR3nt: TGTGCCAGCAACCGGGACTATACAGATACGCAGTATTTT